This entry is about one T cell receptor beta chain. This sample is part of a study of blood T cell repertoires in COVID-19. Study-wide context: Samples of COVID-19 (acute and convalescent) were obtained from the United States, Italy and Spain. Sources were T cells, B-cell-depleted T cells, or PBMCs; the material itself was cDNA or gDNA.

Authors' methods: Using reference gene primer amplification, nucleated cell counts were estimated. The repertoire was sequenced with immunoSEQ multiplex PCR; TCRdb's copy has only in-frame clones and lacks some. Clonal size and the V and J genes are those of that table, whereas D and trimming came from the DNA. Here the sample spans approximately 200,000 clones, 85% to 90% being singletons. Between the trimmed V and J ends, which lost 3 bases and 2 bases, there was a span of 15 bases. The CDR3 totals 16 residues. CDR1 and CDR2 from the germline V gene are SGHKS and YYEKEE (reference sequence). Sequencing used PBMCs or T cells enriched from blood (not recorded which). The chain has TRBV5-5 and TRBJ1-5; TRBD1 is a possible D gene (5 bases). The TCR sequence derives from a woman in her late teens or twenties in a cohort exposed to, infected with or recovered from COVID-19 (not recorded which). The CDR3 protein is CASSSTRSGGNQPQHF. DNA for the CDR3: TGTGCCAGCAGCTCAACCCGGTCGGGGGGCAATCAGCCCCAGCATTTT.